The 30 T cell receptor beta chains presented below share a single source sample, sequenced in a study of T cells after yellow fever vaccination. TCRdb redid the calling of the 5' RACE reads with MiXCR, one entry per CDR3 protein. The data show 70,000 or so distinct CDR3 sequences, around 7% seen once. The sample in question was CD8+ T cells sorted from PBMCs, obtained roughly 10 days after the first yellow fever vaccination. The source of these receptors is a man between 18 and 29 years old who received the YFV17D yellow fever vaccine.

This clonotype has at least ten counts. The genes are TRBV24-1 and TRBJ1-1, with a possible D match to TRBD1 (5 bases). The germline V gene encodes CDR1 KGHDR and CDR2 SFDVKD. The V gene lost 3 bases and the J gene lost 1 base, with 14 bases spanning the gap. This CDR3 has 16 amino acids. DNA for the CDR3: TGTGCCACCAGTGATCCCGGGGCCTCACGGAACACTGAAGCTTTCTTT. Its protein is CATSDPGASRNTEAFF.

The chain recombines TRBV7-9 with TRBJ1-1; 10 bases fit TRBD1. The V and J ends lost 6 bases and 3 bases, in that order; junction bases with no gene match: 10. The CDR3 loop spans 16 amino acids. Germline V gene data show CDR1 as SEHNR and CDR2 as FQNEAQ (reference sequence). This CDR3 is CASRPRDRGFDTEAFF. For the CDR3, the DNA is TGTGCCAGCAGGCCCCGGGACAGGGGATTTGACACTGAAGCTTTCTTT.

This clonotype was observed at least ten times. This sequence joins TRBV5-1 and TRBJ2-3, with D perhaps TRBD1 or TRBD2 (6 bases each). The CDR3 totals 14 residues. Germline assignment: CDR1 SGHRS and CDR2 YFSETQ. V dropped 4 bases and J dropped 2 bases, with 11 bases sitting between them. The CDR3 DNA follows: TGCGCCAGCAGCCTCGGGGGCCACACAGATACGCAGTATTTT. Translation: CASSLGGHTDTQYF.

This clonotype was detected ten times or more. The rearrangement links TRBV4-3 to TRBJ1-1; D gene uncertain. CDR1 is LGHNA, CDR2 YSLEER, per germline. The V and J ends lost 0 bases and 4 bases respectively, with 12 bases between them. This CDR3 spans 15 amino acids. The CDR3 bases are TGCGCCAGCAGCCAAGATGGATCGGCGGTCACTGAAGCTTTCTTT. It specifies CASSQDGSAVTEAFF.

This clonotype was counted at least ten times. The gene calls are TRBV6-4 and TRBJ1-2, with D uncertain. The CDR3 loop spans 21 amino acids. CDR1 MRHNA and CDR2 SNTAGT come from the germline V gene. The V and J ends lost 8 bases and 1 base respectively, with 35 bases between them. The DNA for the CDR3 is TGTGCCAGCTCCCCTGTGGCCGCTCTATTCGATGGGGATGGGGTTAACTATGGCTACACCTTC. Translated, it gives CASSPVAALFDGDGVNYGYTF.

This clonotype was detected only a few times. V and J are TRBV5-4 and TRBJ2-5; TRBD1 aligns across 8 bases. With 4 bases clipped from V and 5 bases from J, the junction kept 7 bases outside the gene matches. CDR1 is SGHNT, CDR2 YYREEE, per germline (reference sequence). CDR3 length: 14 amino acids. CDR3 in DNA: TGTGCCAGCAGCAGACAGGGGTCGGTGGAGACCCAGTACTTC. The encoded protein is CASSRQGSVETQYF.

The table lists this clonotype with many counts. This chain uses TRBV12-3 or TRBV12-4 with TRBJ2-7; unclear D gene. This CDR3 region has 11 residues. V was shortened by 4 bases and J by 6 bases, with 7 bases between the two germline ends. The chain's CDR3 is CASSSAAEQYF. In DNA form, the CDR3 reads TGTGCCAGCAGTTCGGCCGCCGAGCAGTACTTC.

This clonotype was detected a few times. The chain recombines TRBV7-2 with TRBJ2-3, with D hard to call. The CDR3 is 15 amino acids. The V gene lost 5 bases and the J gene lost 1 base, with 13 bases spanning the gap. The germline V gene encodes CDR1 SGHTA and CDR2 FQGNSA. CDR3 sequence: CASSPVGQGTDTQYF. CDR3 nucleotides: TGTGCCAGCAGCCCTGTCGGGCAGGGCACAGATACGCAGTATTTT.

This clonotype was counted a few times. The chain joins TRBV4-2 to TRBJ2-3; TRBD1 agrees at 7 bases. The CDR3 extends over 20 amino acids. The V segment lost 4 bases and the J segment 0 bases; nucleotides outside the gene matches: 19. Germline V gives CDR1 LGHNA, CDR2 YNFKEQ. CDR3 residues: CASSPTPGQDITSSTDTQYF. DNA of the CDR3: TGTGCCAGCAGCCCAACCCCCGGACAGGATATCACTTCTAGCACAGATACGCAGTATTTT.

V gene TRBV6-5 combines with J gene TRBJ2-3, with 8 nucleotides matching TRBD2. V lost 0 bases and J lost 2; bases outside the gene matches: 10. The CDR3 has 18 amino acids. Germline V gene sequence: CDR1 MNHEY, CDR2 SVGAGI. The CDR3 sequence is CASSYSGARGGFTDTQYF. As DNA, the CDR3 is TGTGCCAGCAGTTACTCGGGAGCCCGCGGGGGGTTCACAGATACGCAGTATTTT.

The rearrangement links TRBV7-9 to TRBJ1-4; D not resolved. The CDR3 contains 16 residues. Trimming stripped 1 base from V and 0 bases from J, with 9 bases between. Per the germline V gene, CDR1 is SEHNR and CDR2 is FQNEAQ (reference sequence). CDR3 coding DNA: TGTGCCAGCAGCTTAGTTCAGGCTGCAACTAATGAAAAACTGTTTTTT. Translation gives CASSLVQAATNEKLFF.

This clonotype showed up many times. The V gene is TRBV7-8, the J gene TRBJ1-1; 9 bases fit TRBD1. Germline V gene data show CDR1 as SGHVS and CDR2 as FQNEAQ. This CDR3 comprises 15 residues. The junction had 6 bases not matched to a gene; V was cut back by 0 bases and J by 7 bases. CDR3 DNA sequence: TGTGCCAGCAGCTTAGCCGCAACAGGGGGCAGTGAAGCTTTCTTT. It encodes CASSLAATGGSEAFF. The entire variable domain, with the rest obtained from reference TRBV7-8 and TRBJ1-1, is as follows: GAGVSQSPRYKVAKRGQDVALRCDPISGHVSLFWYQQALGQGPEFLTYFQNEAQLDKSGLPSDRFFAERPEGSVSTLKIQRTQQEDSAVYLCASSLAATGGSEAFFGQGTRLTVV.

There are many counts of this clonotype. The genes are TRBV6-1 and TRBJ1-4; D unresolved. Germline V lookup: CDR1 MNHNS, CDR2 SASEGT. The V end was cut by 6 bases, the J end by 6 bases, with 17 bases between. The CDR3 sequence is 15 residues long. CDR3 protein: CASRHERSLHEKLFF. As DNA, the CDR3 is TGTGCCAGCAGGCACGAACGGAGTTTGCATGAAAAACTGTTTTTT.

The J gene is TRBJ2-4, the V gene TRBV7-2, with D perhaps TRBD2 (5 bases). Germline CDR1 reads SGHTA; CDR2 reads FQGNSA. The CDR3 covers 16 residues. Trimming stripped 5 bases from V and 0 bases from J, with 14 bases between. CDR3: CASSITGNIAKNIQYF. The CDR3 DNA reads TGTGCCAGCAGCATTACCGGGAACATAGCCAAAAACATTCAGTACTTC.

This clonotype was seen many times. The CDR3 region has the DNA TGTGCCACCAGTGCCTCGACAGTGTTCGACGAGCAGTACTTC. This gives the protein CATSASTVFDEQYF. The J gene is TRBJ2-7, the V gene TRBV24-1; possibly TRBD1 for D (5 bases). V was clipped by 5 bases and J by 5 bases, with 15 bases between them. CDR3 length: 14 residues. CDR1 is KGHDR and CDR2 is SFDVKD in the germline V gene.

This clonotype was seen a handful of times. The CDR3 DNA is TGTGCCGCCAGCGGAGGGGCCTACGAGCAGTACTTC. Its translation is CAASGGAYEQYF. The chain joins TRBV6-2 or TRBV6-3 to TRBJ2-7; D is perhaps TRBD2 (6 bases). CDR3 length: 12 amino acids. CDR1 and CDR2 (germline): MNHEY, SVGEGT. V lost 11 bases and J lost 2, with 13 bases in between.

The chain employs TRBV7-9 and TRBJ2-3; D not resolved. The CDR3 consists of 16 residues. V lost 5 bases and J 1 base, leaving 16 bases between the germline ends. The V gene's germline CDR1 is SEHNR and CDR2 FQNEAQ (reference sequence). CDR3: CASSAPGHGRTDTQYF. The CDR3 nucleotides are TGTGCCAGCAGCGCCCCGGGCCACGGCCGCACAGATACGCAGTATTTT.

This sequence joins TRBV7-6 and TRBJ2-2; 8 bases map to TRBD2. Germline trimming cut 3 bases from V and 5 bases from J; bases unmatched to any gene: 8. There are 16 residues in the CDR3. Germline V gene lookup returns CDR1 SGHVS and CDR2 FNYEAQ. The CDR3 DNA sequence: TGTGCCAGCAGCTTTTTATCCGGGGGGGCGACCGGGGAGCTGTTTTTT. Its translation is CASSFLSGGATGELFF.

In this sample, this clonotype turned up many times. The chain employs TRBV27 and TRBJ2-1; TRBD2 agrees at 9 bases. The CDR3 spans 13 residues. The J segment lost 3 bases and the V segment lost 8 bases, leaving 2 bases of the junction unmatched. The germline CDR1 and CDR2 sequences are MNHEY and SMNVEV (reference sequence). CDR3 bases: TGTGCCAGCGGCGGGGGGGACTACAATGAGCAGTTCTTC. Amino acid sequence: CASGGGDYNEQFF.

The CDR3 spells CVSSSGLSSSYEQYV. CDR3 coding DNA: TGTGTCAGCAGCTCGGGACTGTCAAGCTCCTACGAGCAGTACGTC. The rearrangement uses TRBV5-5 and TRBJ2-7; weak D call: TRBD2 (6 bases). The CDR3 length is 15 residues. The V gene's germline CDR1 is SGHKS and CDR2 YYEKEE (reference sequence).

In this sample, this clonotype turned up many times. The chain recombines TRBV10-3 with TRBJ2-1; TRBD2 matches 9 bases. Germline values: CDR1 ENHRY, CDR2 SYGVKD. V trimming: 0 bases; J trimming: 5 bases; junction bases outside the gene matches: 14. The CDR3 loop spans 19 amino acids. The CDR3 DNA follows: TGTGCCATCAGTGAGTCGAGAATGTGGGCTAGCGGGATAAACAATGAGCAGTTCTTC. It translates to CAISESRMWASGINNEQFF.

This clonotype was seen more than once but under ten times. CDR3 amino acids: CASSPTDRGGSVSSYNEQFF. CDR3 nucleotides: TGTGCCAGCAGCCCAACAGACAGGGGCGGGAGCGTGAGCTCCTACAATGAGCAGTTCTTC. V usage is TRBV4-2 and J usage is TRBJ2-1; D might be TRBD1 (8 bases). V dropped 4 bases and J dropped 0 bases, with 25 bases sitting between them. CDR3 length: 20 amino acids. Germline lookup yields CDR1 LGHNA and CDR2 YNFKEQ.

The chain uses TRBV7-9 and TRBJ2-7, with 9 bases matching TRBD2. The CDR3 is 15 residues long. With V trimmed by 5 bases and J by 0 bases, 5 bases remained unmatched. Per germline, CDR1 SEHNR and CDR2 FQNEAQ (reference sequence). CDR3 amino acids: CASSGGGAHSYEQYF. CDR3 nucleotides: TGTGCCAGCAGCGGCGGGGGGGCCCACTCCTACGAGCAGTACTTC. Together with reference TRBV7-9 and TRBJ2-7, the CDR3 gives the full variable domain: DTGVSQNPRHKITKRGQNVTFRCDPISEHNRLYWYRQTLGQGPEFLTYFQNEAQLEKSRLLSDRFSAERPKGSFSTLEIQRTEQGDSAMYLCASSGGGAHSYEQYFGPGTRLTVT.

This clonotype was detected ten times or more. The chain carries TRBV7-9 and TRBJ2-7; a possible D gene is TRBD1 (6 bases). This CDR3 comprises 15 residues. The V and J ends lost 5 bases and 5 bases respectively, with 19 bases between them. Germline V gene lookup returns CDR1 SEHNR and CDR2 FQNEAQ (reference sequence). The CDR3 DNA reads TGTGCCAGCAGCCTAATCGGGGACATCTTTCACGAGCAGTACGTC. It encodes CASSLIGDIFHEQYV.

In regard to this clonotype: Since a much larger clone is just one base distant, this may be a read error. The chain uses TRBV5-1 and TRBJ2-1; D is undetermined. This CDR3 has 8 residues. Looked up from germline, CDR1 is SGHRS and CDR2 is YFSETQ. The CDR3 nucleotides read TGCTCCGACAATGAGCAGTTCTTC. Its translation: CSDNEQFF.

This clonotype has ten or more counts. CDR3: CASSWTSGVSNEQFF. DNA for the CDR3: TGTGCCAGCAGCTGGACTAGCGGGGTGTCCAATGAGCAGTTCTTC. The chain has TRBV7-2 and TRBJ2-1; 12 bases agree with TRBD2. The CDR3 runs to 15 residues. Trimming took 4 bases from V and 6 from J; bases not matched to a gene: 4. CDR1 and CDR2 (germline): SGHTA, FQGNSA. The whole variable domain, remainder taken from reference TRBV7-2 and TRBJ2-1, is GAGVSQSPSNKVTEKGKDVELRCDPISGHTALYWYRQSLGQGLEFLIYFQGNSAPDKSGLPSDRFSAERTGGSVSTLTIQRTQQEDSAVYLCASSWTSGVSNEQFFGPGTRLTVL.

This chain connects TRBV7-9 to TRBJ2-3; a possible D gene is TRBD2 (6 bases). The CDR3 sequence is 15 residues long. The germline V gene encodes CDR1 SEHNR and CDR2 FQNEAQ (reference sequence). Trimming took off 5 bases at V and 0 bases at J, with 12 bases between the two ends. The CDR3 coding sequence is TGTGCCAGCAGCGCCCTAGCGACTAGCACAGATACGCAGTATTTT. Its translation: CASSALATSTDTQYF.

This clonotype was detected many times. The chain recombines TRBV27 with TRBJ2-3; 15 nucleotides agree with TRBD2. The germline gives CDR1 MNHEY, CDR2 SMNVEV (reference sequence). Trimming cost V 3 bases and J 1 base; bases outside gene matches: 2. The CDR3 sequence is 17 residues long. The chain's CDR3 is CASSFGLAGGRTDTQYF. The CDR3 DNA reads as TGTGCCAGCAGTTTCGGACTAGCGGGGGGGCGCACAGATACGCAGTATTTT.

The chain links TRBV3-1 to TRBJ1-2; D possibly corresponds to TRBD1 (5 bases). There are 17 residues in the CDR3. V lost 0 bases and J 4 bases, leaving 18 bases between the germline ends. Germline V gives CDR1 LGHDT, CDR2 YNNKEL (reference sequence). The CDR3 region has the DNA TGTGCCAGCAGCCAAGATCCGAGGGCAGGGTGGGCCTATGGCTACACCTTC. This sequence encodes CASSQDPRAGWAYGYTF.

The sample holds a few counts of this clonotype. The rearrangement uses TRBV4-1 and TRBJ1-4, with TRBD1 matching over 7 bases. The V gene's germline CDR1 is MGHRA and CDR2 YSYEKL. This CDR3 spans 19 amino acids. The V gene end was trimmed by 8 bases and the J gene end by 3 bases; junction bases not matched to a gene: 21. The CDR3 DNA is TGCGCCAGCGGCCCGGTGGCGGCAGGGGGGCACGGGGCTAATGAAAAACTGTTTTTT. Translated: CASGPVAAGGHGANEKLFF.